This note documents a single T cell receptor (beta chain) sequence. What it binds is unknown. The hyperthyroidism patients had all been newly diagnosed, and their disease duration was under 2 months. Their ages ranged from 18 to 65 years. Using around 10 ml of fresh peripheral blood, PBMCs were prepared. These data originate in a study of T cells in Graves' hyperthyroidism and ophthalmopathy. Study results and limitations: With a median lead of around 6.7 months before onset, the model predicted ophthalmopathy.

Germline V gene data show CDR1 as LGHNA and CDR2 as YNFKEQ. The V end was cut by 4 bases, the J end by 6 bases, with 12 bases between. The CDR3 is 13 amino acids. Amplification targeted TCR beta CDR3 regions from RNA transcripts. HTBI primers were the set used in a first-round RT-PCR of the TCR CDR3. TCRdb redid the calling of the multiplex PCR reads with MiXCR, one entry per CDR3 protein. The top ten clones hold around half of a sample with 300,000 to 350,000 distinct CDR3 sequences, around 20% of them seen once. The TCR sequence derives from a woman between 45 and 60 years old with Graves' hyperthyroidism. The rearrangement joins TRBV4-2 to TRBJ1-1, with D possibly being TRBD1 (5 bases). Material: blood. CDR3 protein: CASSPQAISEAFF. The DNA for the CDR3 is TGTGCCAGCAGCCCACAGGCTATCTCTGAAGCTTTCTTT.